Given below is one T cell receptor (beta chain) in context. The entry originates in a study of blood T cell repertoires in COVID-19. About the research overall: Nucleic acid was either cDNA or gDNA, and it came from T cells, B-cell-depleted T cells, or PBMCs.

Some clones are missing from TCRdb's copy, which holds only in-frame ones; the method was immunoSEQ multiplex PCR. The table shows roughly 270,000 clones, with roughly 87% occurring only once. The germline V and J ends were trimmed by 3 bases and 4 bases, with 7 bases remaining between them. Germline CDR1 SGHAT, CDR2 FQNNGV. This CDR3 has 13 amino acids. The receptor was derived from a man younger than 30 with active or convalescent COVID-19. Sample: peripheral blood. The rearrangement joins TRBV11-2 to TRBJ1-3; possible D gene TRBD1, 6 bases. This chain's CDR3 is CASSFDRGNTIYF. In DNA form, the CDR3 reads TGTGCCAGCAGCTTCGACAGGGGAAACACCATATATTTT.